This T cell receptor (beta chain) was sequenced for a study of blood T cell repertoires in COVID-19. Per the authors' pipeline: By means of reference gene primer amplification, nucleated cell counts were estimated. Profiled with immunoSEQ multiplex PCR; TCRdb holds only in-frame clones, not every one. V and J calls plus clone size are reproduced from that table; the DNA served to infer D and trimming. The sample yields roughly 140,000 clones, more than 65% seen once. Germline values: CDR1 SGHRS, CDR2 YFSETQ. V lost 3 bases, J lost 4 bases, and 16 bases lay in between. The CDR3 extends over 15 amino acids.

Input material: peripheral blood. This TCR derives from a man aged 55-75 years with acute or convalescent COVID-19. The chain links TRBV5-1 to TRBJ2-5; the D gene is possibly TRBD1 (6 bases). The CDR3 reads CASSSTGSGGETQYF. In DNA form, the CDR3 reads TGCGCCAGCAGCTCTACAGGGAGTGGGGGAGAGACCCAGTACTTC.